A selection of T cell receptor beta chains follows, all from one sample in a study of regulatory dendritic cells for organ transplantation. TCRdb's copy holds only in-frame clones and misses some; the assay was immunoSEQ multiplex PCR. Here the sample spans 10,000 to 11,000 clones, around 80% being singletons. Their cognate antigens are unknown. The sample was memory CD4+ T cells from blood cultured with dendritic cells. The receptors derive from a human donor in good health. Each CDR3 is given with its conserved first and last residue. Each record gives: clone size, D gene, J gene, V gene, CDR3 DNA, CDR3 protein. D genes are given only for firm matches. Where a row states a size, it is once, few, many or the class of an expanded clone; other rows omit it.

NA	NA	TRBJ2-7	TRBV21-1	TGTGCCAGCAGCCCCCGCAGACAGAGGTCCTACGAGCAGTACTTC	CASSPRRQRSYEQYF
NA	NA	TRBJ2-2	TRBV18	TGTGCCAGCTCTACCGACACCGGGGAGCTGTTTTTT	CASSTDTGELFF
NA	NA	TRBJ2-7	TRBV28	TGTGCCAGCAGTCCCACTACAGGAAGCGGAGTCTACGAGCAGTACTTC	CASSPTTGSGVYEQYF
NA	TRBD1	TRBJ2-1	TRBV7-2	TGTGCCAGCAGCTCCACCGGACAGGGGTTGTATGAGCAGTTCTTC	CASSSTGQGLYEQFF
NA	TRBD1	TRBJ1-5	TRBV4-1	TGCGCCAGCAGCCAAGGGACACAGGGGGTCCCCCAGCATTTT	CASSQGTQGVPQHF
NA	TRBD2	TRBJ2-7	TRBV28	TGTGCCAGCAGCCTCAGACTAGCGGGACACTACGAGCAGTACTTC	CASSLRLAGHYEQYF
NA	NA	TRBJ2-1	TRBV5-1	TGCGCCAGCAGCTTGGGAGTTGGTGAGCAGTTCTTC	CASSLGVGEQFF
NA	NA	TRBJ1-1	TRBV28	TGTGCCAGCAGTTTACGCGGGGAAAACACTGAAGCTTTCTTT	CASSLRGENTEAFF
few	TRBD1	TRBJ2-4	TRBV6-1	TGTGCCAGCAGTGAACTACAGGGGGCAGACATTCAGTACTTC	CASSELQGADIQYF
NA	NA	TRBJ1-2	TRBV23-1	TGCGCCAGCAGGGGGCAAAATGGCTACACCTTC	CASRGQNGYTF
NA	TRBD2	TRBJ2-7	TRBV29-1	TGCAGCGTTAGACTAGCAGGTGGCTACGAGCAGTACTTC	CSVRLAGGYEQYF
NA	NA	TRBJ2-1	TRBV4-2	TGTGCCAGCAGCCAAGATGATCTAGCGAGGTACAATGAGCAGTTCTTC	CASSQDDLARYNEQFF
NA	NA	TRBJ2-5	TRBV20-1	TGCAGTGCGTTAGCGGAAGAGACCCAGTACTTC	CSALAEETQYF
NA	TRBD1	TRBJ1-1	TRBV6-5	TGTGCCAGCAGTTTTAGCCCGGGACAGGGTCGCGCTTTCTTT	CASSFSPGQGRAFF
NA	NA	TRBJ1-2	TRBV9	TGTGCCAGCAGCGCTCAAGTAACAAGGAACTATGGCTACACCTTC	CASSAQVTRNYGYTF